The clone carrying this T cell receptor beta chain was observed once. CDR3 length: 15 amino acids. Germline-derived CDR1 and CDR2 are ENHRY and SYGVKD. J lost 5 bases, V lost 2 bases, and 2 bases had no gene match. Sequencing was performed with immunoSEQ multiplex PCR; in TCRdb, only in-frame clones are kept and a portion is missing. The sample holds about 140,000 clones; approximately 85% are singletons and the top ten take around 3.2%. The sample belongs to a study of blood T cell repertoires in COVID-19. This rearrangement joins TRBV10-3 to TRBJ2-2; 10 nucleotides line up with TRBD2. The sequenced sample consisted of peripheral blood. This TCR derives from a man aged 45 to 65 with acute or convalescent COVID-19. The CDR3 protein is CAISETSGITGELFF. Written as DNA, the CDR3 is TGTGCCATCAGTGAGACTAGCGGGATAACCGGGGAGCTGTTTTTT.